A single sample gave rise to the 25 T cell receptor beta chains below, sequenced in a study of monozygotic twins with inflammatory bowel disease. TCRdb re-called the 5' RACE reads, yielding one record per CDR3 amino acid sequence without DNA. This sample contains 300,000 to 400,000 distinct CDR3 sequences. The sample consisted of blood. All receptors come from a human donor with ulcerative colitis or Crohn's disease, or a healthy co-twin of an affected twin (not recorded which).

The chain employs TRBV11-3 and TRBJ1-1. In germline, CDR1 is SGHNT, CDR2 YENEEA. This CDR3 contains 14 residues. CDR3 sequence: CASSPRPRDTEAFF.

The chain joins TRBV3-1 to TRBJ1-6; TCRdb outputs TRBD1, but without DNA this stays unchecked. The CDR3 sequence is 15 residues long. CDR1 is LGHDT and CDR2 is YNNKEL in the germline V gene (reference sequence). The CDR3 loop is CASSRHPSGDSPLHF.

This chain links TRBV5-1 with TRBJ1-1. Per the germline V gene, CDR1 is SGHRS and CDR2 is YFSETQ. CDR3 length: 15 residues. The CDR3 protein is CASSPGGARGTEAFF.

The J gene is TRBJ2-1, the V gene TRBV20-1; TCRdb lists TRBD1, though no DNA is available to test this call. CDR3 length: 13 residues. The germline V gene has CDR1 DFQATT and CDR2 SNEGSKA (reference sequence). The CDR3 here is CSAARDAYNEQFF.

The chain couples TRBV27 to TRBJ2-7; TCRdb's D call, TRBD2, is unchecked because there is no DNA. The V gene's germline CDR1 is MNHEY and CDR2 SMNVEV (reference sequence). CDR3 length: 14 residues. CDR3: CASRTRRDSYEQYF.

This rearrangement joins TRBV28 to TRBJ1-5; TCRdb returns TRBD1, unconfirmable since there is no DNA. Per the germline V gene, CDR1 is MDHEN and CDR2 is SYDVKM. The CDR3 length is 14 residues. CDR3 loop: CASSLGQGGQPQHF.

The chain employs TRBV29-1 and TRBJ1-1. Germline-derived CDR1 and CDR2 are SQVTM and ANQGSEA. The CDR3 spans 12 residues. CDR3 sequence reads: CSVVRDGTEAFF.

V usage is TRBV5-1 and J usage is TRBJ2-3; there is no DNA to check the TCRdb D call of TRBD2. This CDR3 is built from 15 residues. Germline V gene sequence: CDR1 SGHRS, CDR2 YFSETQ. The CDR3 here is CAGSLAGAYTDTQYF.

This rearrangement joins TRBV9 to TRBJ2-7; absent DNA, TCRdb's TRBD1 call cannot be checked. Germline-derived CDR1 and CDR2 are SGDLS and YYNGEE. This CDR3 comprises 16 residues. The CDR3 loop is CASSAPAGTVPYEQYF.

The chain combines TRBV28 with TRBJ2-7; the TCRdb D gene call, TRBD2, has no DNA to confirm it. CDR3 size: 15 residues. Germline CDR1 MDHEN, CDR2 SYDVKM. This CDR3 is CASSWTSGGVYEQYF.

This chain links TRBV6-6 with TRBJ2-5. The CDR3 extends over 11 amino acids. The germline CDR1 and CDR2 sequences are MNHNY and SVGAGI (reference sequence). The chain's CDR3 is CATNSGEAQYF.

The chain combines TRBV5-1 with TRBJ1-1; TCRdb names TRBD1, which stays unverified in the absence of DNA. The V gene's germline CDR1 is SGHRS and CDR2 YFSETQ. The CDR3 runs to 13 residues. The CDR3: CASSLAQDTEAFF.

This chain uses TRBV24-1 with TRBJ2-1. Germline CDR1 is KGHDR and CDR2 is SFDVKD. The CDR3 contains 16 residues. CDR3 sequence reads: CATSDSRQGPYNEQFF.

The chain carries TRBV19 and TRBJ2-6. CDR1 is LNHDA, CDR2 SQIVND, per germline (reference sequence). The CDR3 sequence is 14 residues long. The CDR3 reads CASSILSGANVLTF.

The V call is TRBV20-1, the J call TRBJ2-5; lacking DNA, the TRBD1 call made by TCRdb goes unchecked. Germline-derived CDR1 and CDR2 are DFQATT and SNEGSKA (reference sequence). CDR3 length: 14 amino acids. The CDR3 loop reads CSAQGQGAQETQYF.

J is TRBJ2-2 and V is TRBV7-8; absent DNA, TCRdb's TRBD2 call cannot be checked. The CDR3 spans 14 residues. CDR1 SGHVS and CDR2 FQNEAQ come from the germline V gene. The chain's CDR3 is CASIALRNTGELFF.

The chain joins TRBV7-9 to TRBJ1-1. CDR1 SEHNR and CDR2 FQNEAQ come from the germline V gene (reference sequence). There are 11 residues in the CDR3. The chain's CDR3 is CASSLKGEAFF.

The V call is TRBV6-2 or TRBV6-3, the J call TRBJ1-5; TCRdb picks TRBD1, but there is no DNA to check that call. The CDR3 length is 13 residues. Germline V gene sequence: CDR1 MNHEY, CDR2 SVGEGT. The CDR3 sequence: CASTNRVGTSQHF.

The V and J genes are TRBV15 and TRBJ2-1; TCRdb proposes TRBD2, but this gene call is untestable without DNA. The CDR3 spans 15 residues. CDR1 is LNHNV and CDR2 is YYDKDF in the germline V gene (reference sequence). CDR3: CATSRDPSGYNEQFF.

The rearrangement joins TRBV5-1 to TRBJ2-7. Germline assignment: CDR1 SGHRS and CDR2 YFSETQ. There are 13 residues in the CDR3. Here the CDR3 reads CASSLDNSYEQYF.

The rearrangement joins TRBV10-3 to TRBJ2-7; the TCRdb D gene call, TRBD2, has no DNA to confirm it. The CDR3 sequence is 17 residues long. Germline V gene data show CDR1 as ENHRY and CDR2 as SYGVKD. The CDR3 loop reads CAISETLAGGLPYEQYF.

CDR3 loop: CSARLGPSNTEAFF. This chain connects TRBV20-1 to TRBJ1-1. The CDR3 extends over 14 amino acids. The germline V gene has CDR1 DFQATT and CDR2 SNEGSKA (reference sequence).

The chain couples TRBV12-3 or TRBV12-4 to TRBJ2-3; TCRdb gives TRBD2 as the D gene, but with no DNA this cannot be confirmed. This CDR3 has 14 amino acids. This chain's CDR3 is CASRVDSSGDTQYF.

The chain is built from TRBV12-3 or TRBV12-4 and TRBJ2-3; the D call from TCRdb, TRBD2, cannot be confirmed without DNA. This CDR3 comprises 14 residues. The CDR3 protein is CASSSLGQTDTQYF.

The chain has TRBV20-1 and TRBJ1-6; the TCRdb D gene call, TRBD1, has no DNA to confirm it. CDR1 and CDR2 (germline): DFQATT, SNEGSKA (reference sequence). This CDR3 contains 14 residues. The CDR3 protein is CSAGAGQNNSPLHF.